The 32 T cell receptor beta chains listed next were all sequenced from one sample in a study of blood T cell repertoires in COVID-19. Measured with immunoSEQ multiplex PCR; TCRdb has only the in-frame clones, and not every one. Of about 280,000 clones in the sample, roughly 86% were seen once. What was sequenced was peripheral blood. Receptors were obtained from a man aged 40-50 years with active or convalescent COVID-19.

This clone occurred a few times. The J gene is TRBJ2-1, the V gene TRBV14; 7 bases fit TRBD2. Germline-derived CDR1 and CDR2 are SGHDN and FVKESK. This CDR3 contains 15 residues. J lost 4 bases, V lost 8 bases, and 11 bases had no gene match. CDR3 protein: CASQVASGLYNEQFF. The CDR3 DNA reads TGTGCCAGCCAGGTGGCTAGCGGCTTATACAATGAGCAGTTCTTC. The whole variable domain, filled in from reference TRBV14 and TRBJ2-1, reads EAGVTQFPSHSVIEKGQTVTLRCDPISGHDNLYWYRRVMGKEIKFLLHFVKESKQDESGMPNNRFLAERTGGTYSTLKVQPAELEDSGVYFCASQVASGLYNEQFFGPGTRLTVL.

The rearrangement uses TRBV6-5 and TRBJ2-3, with 8 nucleotides matching TRBD2. Germline loops: CDR1 MNHEY, CDR2 SVGAGI. The CDR3 length is 15 residues. J gave up 1 base and V 6 bases, and 6 bases lay outside the gene matches. This CDR3 is CASRLSGGGTDTQYF. The CDR3 region has the DNA TGTGCCAGCAGATTAAGCGGGGGAGGCACAGATACGCAGTATTTT.

The chain employs TRBV4-1 and TRBJ2-7, with TRBD1 as a possible D gene (5 bases). The V end lost 6 bases, the J end lost 2 bases, and 11 bases lay between the germline ends. CDR1 is MGHRA, CDR2 YSYEKL, per germline. This CDR3 spans 13 amino acids. The DNA of the CDR3 is TGCGCCAGCAGGAGGCAGGGAACCTACGAGCAGTACTTC. Translation gives CASRRQGTYEQYF.

The chain combines TRBV10-2 with TRBJ2-1, with D perhaps matching TRBD1 (5 bases). CDR3 length equals 18 residues. Germline loops: CDR1 WSHSY, CDR2 SAAADI. The ends were cut back, 4 bases at V and 0 bases at J, with 19 bases in the middle. CDR3 loop: CASSGNRIVPSSYNEQFF. CDR3 DNA: TGCGCCAGCAGTGGTAACAGGATAGTTCCAAGCTCCTACAATGAGCAGTTCTTC.

The genes are TRBV6-5 and TRBJ1-5; D gene ambiguous. CDR1 and CDR2 (germline): MNHEY, SVGAGI. V was clipped by 2 bases and J by 0 bases, with 5 bases between them. The CDR3 is made up of 14 amino acids. CDR3 bases: TGTGCCAGCAGTTACACTGATAGCAATCAGCCCCAGCATTTT. Protein sequence: CASSYTDSNQPQHF.

This sequence joins TRBV6-1 and TRBJ2-1; TRBD2 is a possible D gene (6 bases). CDR3 size: 15 residues. Germline loops: CDR1 MNHNS, CDR2 SASEGT. Trimming removed 2 bases at V and 0 bases at J, with 8 bases between. CDR3 in DNA: TGTGCCAGCAGTGAACTAGCGTCCTCCTACAATGAGCAGTTCTTC. Protein: CASSELASSYNEQFF.

CDR3 sequence: CASSELPRGPNTGELFF. The CDR3 DNA is TGTGCCAGCAGTGAACTGCCCAGGGGGCCAAACACCGGGGAGCTGTTTTTT. The chain uses TRBV2 and TRBJ2-2; 8 nucleotides line up with TRBD1. Per germline, CDR1 SNHLY and CDR2 FYNNEI. This CDR3 spans 17 amino acids. The ends lost 2 bases at V and 2 bases at J; junction bases unmatched: 7.

This chain connects TRBV19 to TRBJ2-2; D unclear. Trimming cost V 3 bases and J 4 bases, with 6 bases left between them. This CDR3 contains 13 residues. Germline CDR1 and CDR2: LNHDA and SQIVND (reference sequence). CDR3 sequence (DNA): TGTGCCAGTAGTATGTCCGTCACCGGGGAGCTGTTTTTT. This codes for CASSMSVTGELFF.

As regards this clone: The germline gene is not matched at one end of the junction; a read error may be the cause. This chain uses TRBV7-7 with TRBJ2-1; 15 nucleotides agree with TRBD2. The CDR3 runs to 21 residues. Germline loops: CDR1 SSHAT, CDR2 FNYEAQ (reference sequence). For the CDR3, the DNA is TGTGCTAGCAGCTCCCTCCCCCGGGGGACTAGCGGGAGGTGGTCCTACAATGAGCAGTTCTTC. Its translation is CASSSLPRGTSGRWSYNEQFF.

The rearrangement links TRBV5-6 to TRBJ1-2, with TRBD1 identical over 8 bases. The V and J ends lost 4 bases and 0 bases, in that order; junction bases with no gene match: 2. CDR3 size: 14 residues. Germline V CDR1 and CDR2: SGHDT, YYEEEE. The CDR3 nucleotides are TGTGCCAGCAGCCCGGACAGGGCTAACTATGGCTACACCTTC. Translating it yields CASSPDRANYGYTF.

This chain connects TRBV12-3 or TRBV12-4 to TRBJ2-2; perhaps TRBD2 as D (6 bases). With 3 bases removed from V and 6 bases from J, the gap between germline ends came to 8 bases. The length of the CDR3 is 13 residues. The DNA of the CDR3 is TGTGCCAGCAGTTTTAGCGGACCCGGGGAGCTGTTTTTT. It encodes CASSFSGPGELFF.

The chain combines TRBV20-1 with TRBJ1-5, with D unresolved. The ends were cut back, 6 bases at V and 5 bases at J, with 14 bases in the middle. CDR1 is DFQATT and CDR2 is SNEGSKA in the germline V gene (reference sequence). The CDR3 length is 13 residues. CDR3 region: CSASGHGYQPQHF. For the CDR3, the DNA is TGCAGTGCAAGTGGGCATGGCTATCAGCCCCAGCATTTT.

The gene calls are TRBV7-3 and TRBJ2-1; 10 nucleotides align to TRBD1. Germline CDR1 SGHTA, CDR2 FQGTGA. The ends lost 4 bases at V and 4 bases at J; junction bases unmatched: 4. This CDR3 spans 15 amino acids. In nucleotides, the CDR3 is TGTGCCAGCAGCTACGGACAGGGGGAATACAATGAGCAGTTCTTC. This translates into CASSYGQGEYNEQFF.

The chain joins TRBV3-1 (or the pseudogene TRBV3-2) to TRBJ2-1; D may be TRBD1 (6 bases). CDR1 is LGHDT and CDR2 is YNNKEL in the germline V gene (reference sequence). The CDR3 totals 15 residues. V was shortened by 4 bases and J by 0 bases, with 10 bases between the two germline ends. The CDR3, as DNA: TGTGCCAGCAGCCCACAGGGCAGCTCCTACAATGAGCAGTTCTTC. Amino acids: CASSPQGSSYNEQFF.

The J gene is TRBJ1-1, the V gene TRBV5-6; TRBD1 matches at 12 bases. The V segment lost 1 base and the J segment 1 base; nucleotides outside the gene matches: 5. Germline V gene data show CDR1 as SGHDT and CDR2 as YYEEEE. The CDR3 has 17 residues. The CDR3 spells CASSLRGTGGKNTEAFF. The CDR3 DNA reads as TGTGCCAGCAGCTTGCGCGGGACAGGGGGCAAGAACACTGAAGCTTTCTTT.

This chain connects TRBV24-1 to TRBJ2-1; 8 bases agree with TRBD1. Trimming at V came to 3 bases and at J to 3 bases, leaving 6 bases not matched to a gene. In germline, CDR1 is KGHDR, CDR2 SFDVKD. This CDR3 comprises 16 residues. The CDR3 DNA reads as TGTGCCACCAGTGATCCTCGGACAGGGTTCTACAATGAGCAGTTCTTC. It codes for CATSDPRTGFYNEQFF.

This chain uses TRBV4-2 with TRBJ2-1; 11 bases align to TRBD2. V dropped 3 bases and J dropped 4; count of bases not matched to a gene: 8. The CDR3 sequence is 17 residues long. CDR1 and CDR2 (germline): LGHNA, YNFKEQ. The CDR3 DNA reads as TGTGCCAGCAGCCAGAATATAGCGGGAGGGCCTTACAATGAGCAGTTCTTC. Its translation: CASSQNIAGGPYNEQFF.

This chain connects TRBV7-9 to TRBJ2-7; D may be TRBD2 (5 bases). This CDR3 comprises 13 residues. From germline, CDR1 is SEHNR and CDR2 FQNEAQ (reference sequence). The ends were cut back, 6 bases at V and 2 bases at J, with 11 bases in the middle. This chain's CDR3 is CASSFPGTYEQYF. CDR3 nucleotide sequence: TGTGCCAGCAGTTTCCCCGGGACCTACGAGCAGTACTTC.

The genes are TRBV6-5 and TRBJ1-1; no clear D. This CDR3 is built from 13 residues. V lost 7 bases and J lost 4, with 13 bases in between. Germline V lookup: CDR1 MNHEY, CDR2 SVGAGI. The CDR3 sequence: CASISFRSTEAFF. The CDR3 bases are TGTGCCAGCATCTCCTTTCGGAGCACTGAAGCTTTCTTT.

The CDR3 is CATLLGSGSGEQFF. The CDR3 DNA follows: TGTGCCACCCTTCTAGGGAGCGGGAGTGGAGAGCAGTTCTTC. The chain is built from TRBV5-5 and TRBJ2-1; 8 positions agree with TRBD2. The CDR3 extends over 14 amino acids. With V trimmed by 9 bases and J by 10 bases, 15 bases remained unmatched. Germline values: CDR1 SGHKS, CDR2 YYEKEE (reference sequence).

The chain carries TRBV11-1 and TRBJ2-7; D gene uncertain. Per germline, CDR1 SGHAT and CDR2 FQDESV (reference sequence). The CDR3 consists of 13 residues. V lost 8 bases and J 2 bases, leaving 13 bases between the germline ends. The CDR3 sequence is CASRGELAYEQYF. DNA of the CDR3: TGTGCCAGCCGAGGAGAGTTAGCCTACGAGCAGTACTTC. Based on the CDR3 plus reference TRBV11-1 and TRBJ2-7, the full variable domain is EAEVAQSPRYKITEKSQAVAFWCDPISGHATLYWYRQILGQGPELLVQFQDESVVDDSQLPKDRFSAERLKGVDSTLKIQPAELGDSAMYLCASRGELAYEQYFGPGTRLTVT.

This clone came up once. V and J are TRBV3-1 (or the pseudogene TRBV3-2) and TRBJ1-6; D perhaps matches TRBD1 (5 bases). V lost 2 bases and J 10 bases, leaving 18 bases between the germline ends. Germline CDR1 LGHDT, CDR2 YNNKEL (reference sequence). The CDR3 runs to 16 residues. This CDR3 is CASSQSAPQGGSPLHF. The CDR3 DNA follows: TGTGCCAGCAGCCAAAGCGCCCCCCAGGGTGGGTCACCCCTCCACTTT.

The CDR3 sequence: CASSLATGGTEAFF. The CDR3 coding sequence is TGTGCCAGCAGCTTGGCCACCGGCGGCACTGAAGCTTTCTTT. The genes are TRBV5-5 and TRBJ1-1; no reliable D call. V lost 0 bases, J lost 4 bases, and 10 bases lay in between. Germline V gene data show CDR1 as SGHKS and CDR2 as YYEKEE (reference sequence). The CDR3 runs 14 residues.

In this sample, this clone turned up once. The chain joins TRBV3-1 (or the pseudogene TRBV3-2) to TRBJ1-3; no reliable D call. CDR3 size: 18 residues. Germline values: CDR1 LGHDT, CDR2 YNNKEL (reference sequence). Trimming cost V 0 bases and J 0 bases, with 15 bases left between them. The CDR3 region is CASSQDLGRPDSGNTIYF. DNA for the CDR3: TGTGCCAGCAGCCAAGATCTAGGTAGGCCGGACTCTGGAAACACCATATATTTT.

The chain uses TRBV7-6 and TRBJ2-7; no firm D call. V gave up 5 bases and J gave up 1 base, with 3 bases separating them. The germline V gene encodes CDR1 SGHVS and CDR2 FNYEAQ. The CDR3 totals 11 residues. The CDR3 bases are TGTGCCAGCAGCGCGTCCTACGAGCAGTACTTC. The encoded protein is CASSASYEQYF.

This clone was observed a single time. The J gene is TRBJ1-2, the V gene TRBV2; possible D gene TRBD1, 6 bases. CDR1 is SNHLY and CDR2 is FYNNEI in the germline V gene. The CDR3 loop spans 15 amino acids. Trimming shortened V by 4 bases and J by 8 bases, and 20 bases separated the two germline ends. CDR3 in amino acids: CASSGEGQGWGGYTF. The CDR3 bases are TGTGCCAGCAGTGGCGAGGGACAAGGTTGGGGAGGCTACACCTTC.

The sample holds one count of this clone. The chain is built from TRBV6-5 and TRBJ1-1, with TRBD1 as a possible D gene (6 bases). This CDR3 has 16 amino acids. The germline V gene has CDR1 MNHEY and CDR2 SVGAGI. Trimming stripped 4 bases from V and 6 bases from J, with 21 bases between. The CDR3 loop reads CASSFYRVESIAEAFF. In DNA form, the CDR3 reads TGTGCCAGCAGTTTTTACAGGGTGGAAAGTATCGCTGAAGCTTTCTTT.

The V call is TRBV10-2, the J call TRBJ1-6; the match to TRBD1 covers 7 bases. This CDR3 spans 13 amino acids. Germline CDR1 WSHSY, CDR2 SAAADI. The junction had 3 bases not matched to a gene; V was cut back by 6 bases and J by 7 bases. CDR3 sequence reads: CASRTGHNSPLHF. Here the CDR3 DNA reads TGCGCCAGCAGGACAGGGCACAATTCACCCCTCCACTTT.

The genes are TRBV11-2 and TRBJ2-7; TRBD2 might be the D (6 bases). Per germline, CDR1 SGHAT and CDR2 FQNNGV. The CDR3 is 15 residues long. V was shortened by 1 base and J by 2 bases, with 12 bases between the two germline ends. The CDR3 coding sequence is TGTGCCAGCAGCTTAGGGGCTAGCGTAACCTACGAGCAGTACTTC. Encoded protein: CASSLGASVTYEQYF.

The chain has TRBV7-3 and TRBJ2-3, with 11 bases fitting TRBD1. Looked up from germline, CDR1 is SGHTA and CDR2 is FQGTGA. J gave up 4 bases and V 1 base, and 7 bases lay outside the gene matches. This CDR3 region has 17 residues. CDR3 DNA: TGTGCCAGCAGCTTAATTCCGGGGACAGGGGGTGCAGATACGCAGTATTTT. Translating gives CASSLIPGTGGADTQYF.

The rearrangement links TRBV9 to TRBJ1-4; TRBD1 matches at 7 bases. CDR1 and CDR2 from the germline V gene are SGDLS and YYNGEE. J lost 4 bases, V lost 0 bases, and 0 bases had no gene match. The CDR3 sequence is 14 residues long. CDR3 sequence: CASSVGDSNEKLFF. In DNA, the CDR3 is TGTGCCAGCAGCGTAGGGGACAGTAATGAAAAACTGTTTTTT. The entire variable domain, with the rest obtained from reference TRBV9 and TRBJ1-4, is as follows: DSGVTQTPKHLITATGQRVTLRCSPRSGDLSVYWYQQSLDQGLQFLIQYYNGEERAKGNILERFSAQQFPDLHSELNLSSLELGDSALYFCASSVGDSNEKLFFGSGTQLSVL.

V and J are TRBV18 and TRBJ2-3; D might be TRBD2 (6 bases). The CDR3 sequence is 14 residues long. Trimming removed 1 base from V and 1 base from J, with 6 bases in between. Germline V gene sequence: CDR1 KGHSH, CDR2 LQKENI. DNA for the CDR3: TGTGCCAGCTCACCACGCGGGGGCACAGATACGCAGTATTTT. Its protein product is CASSPRGGTDTQYF.